Presented here are 21 T cell receptor beta chains from one specimen sequenced in a study of T-cell memory formation after mild COVID-19. TCRdb redid the calling of the 5' RACE reads with MiXCR, one entry per CDR3 protein. The sample yields about 110,000 distinct CDR3 sequences, 18% seen once. Input material: PBMCs or a T cell subset sorted from them (not recorded which). The receptors come from a man between 18 and 29 years old who had mild COVID-19 (a few samples of this study predate the infection). Cell type and time point are not known.

The chain has TRBV20-1 and TRBJ2-3; D is possibly TRBD2 (6 bases). This CDR3 has 15 amino acids. Germline assignment: CDR1 DFQATT and CDR2 SNEGSKA (reference sequence). Trimming took 5 bases from V and 0 from J, leaving 15 bases between them. The DNA for the CDR3 is TGCAGTGCTGCTAGTGGTGCGGGGAGCACAGATACGCAGTATTTT. It yields the protein CSAASGAGSTDTQYF.

This clonotype came up a few times. The rearrangement links TRBV6-2 or TRBV6-3 to TRBJ2-7, with 7 positions matching TRBD2. The V gene end was trimmed by 6 bases and the J gene end by 3 bases; junction bases not matched to a gene: 8. The germline V gene encodes CDR1 MNHEY and CDR2 SVGEGT. The CDR3 extends over 14 amino acids. CDR3 loop: CASRLSGRRYEQYV. The CDR3, as DNA: TGTGCCAGCAGACTTAGCGGGCGACGCTACGAGCAGTACGTC.

This clonotype showed up just a few times. This chain links TRBV16 with TRBJ2-4, with D unresolved. The CDR3 totals 15 residues. Germline CDR1 is KGHSY and CDR2 is FQNENV. V dropped 2 bases and J dropped 2 bases, with 10 bases sitting between them. CDR3 in amino acids: CASSQVGDSKNIQYF. For the CDR3, the DNA is TGTGCCAGCAGCCAAGTCGGTGATTCCAAAAACATTCAGTACTTC.

This clonotype came up many times. V gene TRBV28 combines with J gene TRBJ2-7; a weak D match, TRBD2 (5 bases). The CDR3 runs 13 residues. CDR1 is MDHEN and CDR2 is SYDVKM in the germline V gene. V gave up 5 bases and J gave up 6 bases, with 14 bases separating them. In DNA, the CDR3 is TGTGCCAGCAGTAGGACTCCGCCTGGCGAGCAGTACGTC. Its protein product is CASSRTPPGEQYV.

This clonotype was seen a few times. This sequence joins TRBV19 and TRBJ2-3; D could derive from TRBD1 or TRBD2 (5 bases each). Per the germline V gene, CDR1 is LNHDA and CDR2 is SQIVND (reference sequence). This CDR3 spans 15 amino acids. V was pared by 7 bases and J by 1 base, with 15 bases between. For the CDR3, the DNA is TGTGCCAGTAAGGGGTGGGAGCACCGCACAGATACGCAGTATTTT. It codes for CASKGWEHRTDTQYF.

The rearrangement links TRBV6-5 to TRBJ1-3; TRBD1 might be the D (6 bases). This CDR3 region has 13 residues. Germline V gene sequence: CDR1 MNHEY, CDR2 SVGAGI. V lost 6 bases to trimming and J lost 0 bases, with 6 bases between them. CDR3 bases: TGTGCCAGCAGGACAGGCTCTGGAAACACCATATATTTT. Amino acid sequence: CASRTGSGNTIYF.

The J gene is TRBJ1-2, the V gene TRBV11-2, with D hard to call. Germline CDR1 SGHAT, CDR2 FQNNGV. Trimming pared 4 bases from V and 4 bases from J, leaving 22 bases between. The CDR3 covers 17 residues. The DNA for the CDR3 is TGTGCCAGCAGCTCGTTCCGTGCGGGAGGCTCGACCTATGGCTACACCTTC. It codes for CASSSFRAGGSTYGYTF.

Only a few counts were recorded for this clonotype. V usage is TRBV20-1 and J usage is TRBJ2-3, with D perhaps TRBD2 (7 bases). There are 13 residues in the CDR3. The V and J ends lost 6 bases and 2 bases respectively, with 12 bases between them. CDR1 and CDR2 (germline): DFQATT, SNEGSKA (reference sequence). The CDR3 DNA reads TGCAGTGCAATCGGGGGGCCCACAGATACGCAGTATTTT. Its protein product is CSAIGGPTDTQYF.

This clonotype was counted only a few times. The chain has TRBV24-1 and TRBJ2-5, with 9 bases fitting TRBD1. The CDR3 spans 15 residues. Looked up from germline, CDR1 is KGHDR and CDR2 is SFDVKD. J lost 5 bases, V lost 4 bases, and 7 bases had no gene match. CDR3 residues: CATSETGGPRETQYF. Here the CDR3 DNA reads TGTGCCACCAGTGAAACAGGGGGCCCTCGGGAGACCCAGTACTTC.

This clonotype was observed a few times. The chain recombines TRBV5-1 with TRBJ2-2; D perhaps matches TRBD1 (5 bases). The CDR3 is made up of 13 amino acids. V gave up 5 bases and J gave up 6 bases, with 11 bases separating them. Germline CDR1 SGHRS, CDR2 YFSETQ. CDR3 in amino acids: CASRGPDAGELFF. In DNA form, the CDR3 reads TGCGCCAGCAGGGGGCCTGACGCCGGGGAGCTGTTTTTT.

The rearrangement uses TRBV13 and TRBJ2-4; 8 nucleotides align to TRBD2. This CDR3 region has 17 residues. Germline V CDR1 and CDR2: PRHDT, FYEKMQ (reference sequence). The trim removed 5 bases at V and 0 bases at J, leaving 9 bases unmatched. The CDR3 spells CASSPGGRRIAKNIQYF. CDR3 sequence (DNA): TGTGCCAGCAGCCCGGGGGGGCGTCGGATAGCCAAAAACATTCAGTACTTC.

The rearrangement joins TRBV28 to TRBJ1-2; no clear D gene. The CDR3 sequence is 14 residues long. The germline V gene encodes CDR1 MDHEN and CDR2 SYDVKM. V shed 7 bases and J shed 7 bases, with 19 bases lying between them. The CDR3 region is CASNLGIGERGYTF. The CDR3, as DNA: TGTGCCAGCAACCTCGGGATCGGGGAGCGTGGCTACACCTTC.

The J gene is TRBJ2-7, the V gene TRBV2, with 9 bases lining up with TRBD1. CDR3 length: 14 residues. Germline-derived CDR1 and CDR2 are SNHLY and FYNNEI. V gave up 5 bases and J gave up 12 bases; unmatched junction bases: 14. The CDR3 nucleotides are TGTGCCAGCAGTCCTTCCGGGACAGGGCAACATCCGTACTTC. Its protein product is CASSPSGTGQHPYF.

The V and J genes are TRBV7-3 and TRBJ1-6, with 7 bases lining up with TRBD1. The CDR3 sequence is 15 residues long. Germline CDR1 reads SGHTA; CDR2 reads FQGTGA. V was clipped by 5 bases and J by 8 bases; unmatched bases: 9. For the CDR3, the DNA is TGTGCCAGCAGCCCAAGACAGGGAGGGGATTCACCCCTCCACTTT. Translation gives CASSPRQGGDSPLHF.

The chain has TRBV5-1 and TRBJ2-2; TRBD1 aligns across 11 bases. V was clipped by 4 bases and J by 4 bases; unmatched bases: 9. The CDR3 sequence is 17 residues long. Germline CDR1 and CDR2: SGHRS and YFSETQ. DNA for the CDR3: TGCGCCAGCAGCCTGATCCCCGGGACAGGGGGCACCGGGGAGCTGTTTTTT. Protein: CASSLIPGTGGTGELFF.

This clonotype was seen only a few times. The genes are TRBV27 and TRBJ2-7; no definite D call. CDR3 length equals 16 residues. The germline V gene has CDR1 MNHEY and CDR2 SMNVEV (reference sequence). V was shortened by 4 bases and J by 1 base, with 17 bases between the two germline ends. This chain's CDR3 is CASSYRTGVSSYEQYV. The CDR3 DNA reads TGTGCCAGCAGTTACCGGACCGGCGTGAGTTCCTACGAGCAGTACGTC.

This chain uses TRBV5-1 with TRBJ1-3; no clear D. V was cut by 1 base and J by 0 bases, with 8 bases left in between. The CDR3 contains 15 residues. Per the germline V gene, CDR1 is SGHRS and CDR2 is YFSETQ. This CDR3 reads CASSLTVSSGNTIYF. The DNA of the CDR3 is TGCGCCAGCAGCTTGACAGTTTCCTCTGGAAACACCATATATTTT.

The chain combines TRBV5-1 with TRBJ2-5; TRBD2 aligns across 9 bases. The CDR3 spans 17 residues. Per the germline V gene, CDR1 is SGHRS and CDR2 is YFSETQ. The J segment lost 0 bases and the V segment lost 0 bases, leaving 6 bases of the junction unmatched. This CDR3 reads CASSLVSGGAYQETQYF. Here the CDR3 DNA reads TGCGCCAGCAGCTTGGTTAGCGGGGGAGCCTACCAAGAGACCCAGTACTTC.

The rearrangement joins TRBV5-6 to TRBJ2-7, with D possibly matching TRBD1 (6 bases). Germline-derived CDR1 and CDR2 are SGHDT and YYEEEE. The V end lost 1 base, the J end lost 2 bases, and 13 bases lay between the germline ends. This CDR3 comprises 15 residues. The CDR3 DNA follows: TGTGCCAGCAGCTTGACGCCAGGGGTGACCTACGAGCAGTACTTC. The encoded protein is CASSLTPGVTYEQYF.

This chain joins TRBV5-1 and TRBJ2-5; D tentatively reads TRBD1 or TRBD2 (5 bases each). From germline, CDR1 is SGHRS and CDR2 YFSETQ. There are 14 residues in the CDR3. V shed 4 bases and J shed 5 bases, with 15 bases lying between them. DNA for the CDR3: TGCGCCAGCAGCCCTTATCCGTGGGGGGAGACCCAGTACTTC. Translation: CASSPYPWGETQYF.

CDR3 amino acids: CASSQDVVRDRQETQYF. The CDR3, as DNA: TGTGCCAGCAGCCAAGATGTGGTGCGGGACAGACAAGAGACCCAGTACTTC. The chain combines TRBV14 with TRBJ2-5; D perhaps matches TRBD1 (7 bases). Germline V gene sequence: CDR1 SGHDN, CDR2 FVKESK. Trimming left V 0 bases short and J 2 bases short, with 16 bases between. CDR3 size: 17 residues.